The clone carrying this T cell receptor beta chain was seen repeatedly, ten times or more. The antigen remains undetermined. In germline, CDR1 is LGHDT, CDR2 YNNKEL (reference sequence). The CDR3 totals 13 residues. Between the trimmed V and J ends, which lost 7 bases and 7 bases, there was a span of 14 bases. Input was more than 800,000 sorted T cells, either CD4+ or CD8+. The cDNA was produced through 5'RACE with 10-nucleotide random UMIs. The yield of each sequencing run was over 160 million TCR-beta sequences from 15-18 subjects. MiXCR was run by TCRdb on the 5' RACE reads, yielding one entry per CDR3 protein. This sample has around 41,000 distinct CDR3 sequences, with about 14% found just once. The data derive from a study of neurological immune-mediated disorders. Study results and caveats: The most TCR clonal expansion was seen in HTLV-1-associated myelopathy, whereas the least was seen in multiple sclerosis, below the level in healthy controls.

The receptor comes from a woman aged 55-70 years with HTLV-1-associated myelopathy (HAM/TSP). Sequencing input: CD4+ T cells from blood. J is TRBJ2-1 and V is TRBV3-1; D may be TRBD2 (6 bases). CDR3 coding DNA: TGTGCCAGCACCCAGGGCGGGGTGAATGAGCAGTTCTTC. Translated, it gives CASTQGGVNEQFF.